This T cell receptor (beta chain) was identified in a study of cytomegalovirus exposure and HLA in healthy donors. Whole-study results and caveats: In a later analysis, common viral pathogens appeared linked to several of the most significant clusters. For most TCR sequences rarity was the rule, although some public TCRs occurred in many donors. Cytomegalovirus-associated status was assigned to about 170 TCR beta chains.

The PCR employed 60 Vbeta primers together with 13 Jbeta primers. Sequencing was performed with immunoSEQ multiplex PCR; in TCRdb, only in-frame clones are kept and a portion is missing. The table includes about 170,000 clones, 80% to 85% detected once. Points on this clone: The antigen remains unidentified.

The TCR originated in a male donor in good health and CMV-seronegative. Input material: PBMCs.

The CDR3 protein is CASSLRTGGRTGELFF. In DNA, the CDR3 is TGTGCCAGCAGCCTCCGCACCGGGGGGCGGACCGGGGAGCTGTTTTTT. The rearrangement links TRBV7-9 to TRBJ2-2, with a tentative D call TRBD2 (7 bases). Germline V CDR1 and CDR2: SEHNR, FQNEAQ (reference sequence). The CDR3 is 16 residues long. The V and J ends lost 5 bases and 5 bases respectively, with 18 bases between them. The full variable domain, in which reference TRBV7-9 and TRBJ2-2 provide the parts outside the CDR3, is DTGVSQNPRHKITKRGQNVTFRCDPISEHNRLYWYRQTLGQGPEFLTYFQNEAQLEKSRLLSDRFSAERPKGSFSTLEIQRTEQGDSAMYLCASSLRTGGRTGELFFGEGSRLTVL.